One sample yielded the 15 T cell receptor beta chains listed below, sequenced in a study of human T cells and chemical hapten exposure. The time point: patch test 2, 6 weeks after DPC sensitization. The treatment here: therapeutic diphenylcyclopropenone sensitization with weekly scalp DPC. MiXCR was run by TCRdb on the RACE reads, yielding one entry per CDR3 protein. The sample shows about 40,000 distinct CDR3 sequences, roughly 3.3% of them seen only once. Sequencing was performed on whole blood, taken in connection with sensitization to the hapten diphenylcyclopropenone (DPC). These receptors came from a man aged 35-49 years with alopecia areata. Some clones in this sample may be carry-over from other donors' samples.

This clonotype was picked up many times. This chain joins TRBV27 and TRBJ1-1; D gene unclear. V was pared by 3 bases and J by 1 base, with 6 bases between. The length of the CDR3 is 13 residues. Looked up from germline, CDR1 is MNHEY and CDR2 is SMNVEV (reference sequence). For the CDR3, the DNA is TGTGCCAGCAGTTTTTCAACGAACACTGAAGCTTTCTTT. Translation: CASSFSTNTEAFF.

The V gene is TRBV7-6, the J gene TRBJ1-3; tentative D call: TRBD1 (5 bases). CDR3 length: 13 amino acids. V was pared by 5 bases and J by 3 bases, with 8 bases between. Germline V gene lookup returns CDR1 SGHVS and CDR2 FNYEAQ. The CDR3 loop reads CASSPRGGNTIYF. The CDR3 bases are TGTGCCAGCAGCCCGAGGGGTGGAAACACCATATATTTT.

This clonotype occurred many times. The chain carries TRBV20-1 and TRBJ2-3; D is undetermined. V lost 5 bases to trimming and J lost 5 bases, with 23 bases between them. Germline-derived CDR1 and CDR2 are DFQATT and SNEGSKA (reference sequence). The CDR3 is made up of 16 amino acids. DNA for the CDR3: TGCAGTGCTGGAGTCGCTGGCGGCCGGTATGAAGATACGCAGTATTTT. Residues: CSAGVAGGRYEDTQYF.

This clonotype was recorded at least ten times. The chain combines TRBV5-1 with TRBJ2-2; possibly TRBD1 or TRBD2 for D (5 bases each). Germline CDR1 SGHRS, CDR2 YFSETQ. V lost 1 base, J lost 4 bases, and 14 bases lay in between. The length of the CDR3 is 16 residues. CDR3 DNA: TGCGCCAGCAGCTTGAAGGGACCTGGGAGCACCGGGGAGCTGTTTTTT. Translated: CASSLKGPGSTGELFF. Full variable domain (outside the CDR3, taken from reference TRBV5-1 and TRBJ2-2): KAGVTQTPRYLIKTRGQQVTLSCSPISGHRSVSWYQQTPGQGLQFLFEYFSETQRNKGNFPGRFSGRQFSNSRSEMNVSTLELGDSALYLCASSLKGPGSTGELFFGEGSRLTVL.

This clonotype was recorded at least ten times. The V gene is TRBV27, the J gene TRBJ2-7; weak D call: TRBD1 (5 bases). V was clipped by 5 bases and J by 7 bases, with 9 bases between them. CDR3 length equals 11 residues. Germline CDR1 reads MNHEY; CDR2 reads SMNVEV (reference sequence). The CDR3 region is CASSHHREQYF. The CDR3 bases are TGTGCCAGCAGTCATCACAGGGAGCAGTACTTC.

V usage is TRBV7-9 and J usage is TRBJ1-1; TRBD1 is a possible D gene (6 bases). In germline, CDR1 is SEHNR, CDR2 FQNEAQ (reference sequence). The CDR3 has 14 amino acids. With 4 bases removed from V and 1 base from J, the gap between germline ends came to 10 bases. The CDR3, as DNA: TGTGCCAGCAGCTCCCAGGGGCAGAACACTGAAGCTTTCTTT. Amino acid sequence: CASSSQGQNTEAFF.

The chain recombines TRBV9 with TRBJ2-3; a weak D match, TRBD2 (6 bases). V lost 5 bases to trimming and J lost 0 bases, with 13 bases between them. CDR1 is SGDLS, CDR2 YYNGEE, per germline. This CDR3 spans 15 amino acids. CDR3: CASSGSGSSTDTQYF. For the CDR3, the DNA is TGTGCCAGCAGTGGTAGCGGCTCTAGCACAGATACGCAGTATTTT.

The rearrangement links TRBV27 to TRBJ1-5; no reliable D call. Germline V CDR1 and CDR2: MNHEY, SMNVEV (reference sequence). V gave up 8 bases and J gave up 1 base, with 6 bases separating them. This CDR3 region has 12 residues. For the CDR3, the DNA is TGTGCCAGCGGAGGGAGCAATCAGCCCCAGCATTTT. Translating gives CASGGSNQPQHF.

The CDR3 DNA reads as TGCAGTGCAACTCGACTAGCGGGAGGGAGCTCTGGGGCCAACGTCCTGACTTTC. Its protein product is CSATRLAGGSSGANVLTF. V is TRBV20-1 and J is TRBJ2-6; the match to TRBD2 covers 14 bases. The CDR3 sequence is 18 residues long. CDR1 and CDR2 from the germline V gene are DFQATT and SNEGSKA (reference sequence). V lost 6 bases, J lost 0 bases, and 7 bases stayed unmatched.

This clonotype was detected ten times or more. The V gene is TRBV5-4, the J gene TRBJ2-1; the match to TRBD2 covers 9 bases. CDR3 length: 15 residues. In germline, CDR1 is SGHNT, CDR2 YYREEE (reference sequence). V shed 2 bases, J shed 8 bases, and the junction held 8 bases outside the gene matches. The CDR3 coding sequence is TGTGCCAGCAGCTTCGGGGCGGGAGGGTTCGATGAGCAGTTCTTC. Encoded protein: CASSFGAGGFDEQFF.

This clonotype was recorded at least ten times. The chain employs TRBV6-1 and TRBJ1-3; no firm D call. CDR1 and CDR2 (germline): MNHNS, SASEGT. The length of the CDR3 is 15 residues. V shed 2 bases and J shed 2 bases, with 10 bases lying between them. In DNA, the CDR3 is TGTGCCAGCAGTGAACACCCAGCCACTGGAAACACCATATATTTT. Its protein is CASSEHPATGNTIYF.

This clonotype has at least ten counts. The chain combines TRBV5-6 with TRBJ1-5; unclear D gene. From germline, CDR1 is SGHDT and CDR2 YYEEEE. The V end lost 0 bases, the J end lost 1 base, and 5 bases lay between the germline ends. The CDR3 covers 14 residues. CDR3 nucleotide sequence: TGTGCCAGCAGCTTGGCGGACAGCAATCAGCCCCAGCATTTT. This encodes CASSLADSNQPQHF.

This clonotype appeared many times. The rearrangement links TRBV20-1 to TRBJ2-5; tentatively, D is TRBD2 (6 bases). Looked up from germline, CDR1 is DFQATT and CDR2 is SNEGSKA (reference sequence). CDR3 length: 14 amino acids. The V and J ends lost 5 bases and 5 bases respectively, with 18 bases between them. The CDR3 region has the DNA TGCAGTGCTTCCGGGGGTACGCCGGTGGAGACCCAGTACTTC. The encoded protein is CSASGGTPVETQYF.

This clonotype was counted at least ten times. This chain connects TRBV6-5 to TRBJ2-3; 14 bases line up with TRBD2. The CDR3 is 18 amino acids. The germline CDR1 and CDR2 sequences are MNHEY and SVGAGI. V lost 0 bases to trimming and J lost 1 base; unmatched junction nucleotides: 3. The CDR3 DNA sequence: TGTGCCAGCAGTTACTCGACTAGCGGGAGGGGGCGCACAGATACGCAGTATTTT. Translating gives CASSYSTSGRGRTDTQYF.

This clonotype occurred many times. This rearrangement joins TRBV13 to TRBJ2-4, with TRBD2 matching over 10 bases. Trimming took 7 bases from V and 9 from J; bases not matched to a gene: 3. From germline, CDR1 is PRHDT and CDR2 FYEKMQ (reference sequence). The CDR3 contains 12 residues. DNA for the CDR3: TGTGCCAGCACTAGCGGGAGAAGCATTCAGTACTTC. Its protein product is CASTSGRSIQYF.